This T cell receptor (beta chain) was sequenced during a study of shared clonotypes between healthy human individuals. With regard to this clone: Its matching antigen is unknown.

Each sorted subset replicate got 200 ng genomic DNA, tens of thousands of genomes. This table comes from immunoSEQ multiplex PCR, and its TCRdb copy is limited to in-frame clones, with some not included. The sample comprises 550,000 to 850,000 clones, 72% of which are singletons, and about 1.8% rests with the top ten. Regarding the study as a whole: Larger estimated richness was generally seen in naive subsets than in memory subsets. Sampling covered blood only; tissue repertoires likely differ.

Trimming pared 0 bases from V and 4 bases from J, leaving 16 bases between. The CDR3 has 17 amino acids. Germline lookup yields CDR1 MGHRA and CDR2 YSYEKL. Material: memory CD4+ T cells sorted from blood. Subset indicated: CD45RA-negative fraction. The chain carries TRBV4-1 and TRBJ1-5; D is perhaps TRBD1 (5 bases). The source is a woman aged 30 to 39 in good health. The CDR3 is CASSQDPQASGNQPQHF. The CDR3 DNA reads TGCGCCAGCAGCCAAGATCCCCAGGCCTCAGGGAATCAGCCCCAGCATTTT.